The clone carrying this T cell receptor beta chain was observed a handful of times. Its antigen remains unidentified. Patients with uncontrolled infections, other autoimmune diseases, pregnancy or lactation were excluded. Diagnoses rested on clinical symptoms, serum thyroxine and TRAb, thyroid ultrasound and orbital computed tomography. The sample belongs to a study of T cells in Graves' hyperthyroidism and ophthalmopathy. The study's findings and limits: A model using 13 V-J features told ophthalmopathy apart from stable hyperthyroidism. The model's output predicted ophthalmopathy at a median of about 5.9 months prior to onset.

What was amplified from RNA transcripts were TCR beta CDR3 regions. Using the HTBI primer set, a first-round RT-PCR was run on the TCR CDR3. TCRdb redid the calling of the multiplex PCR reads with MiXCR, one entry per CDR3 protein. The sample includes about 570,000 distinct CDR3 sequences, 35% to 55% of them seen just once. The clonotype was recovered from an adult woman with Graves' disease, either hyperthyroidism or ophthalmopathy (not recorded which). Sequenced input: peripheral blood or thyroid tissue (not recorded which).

CDR3 DNA: TGTGCCATCAGTGGGGGGAGCAATCAGCCCCAGCATTTT. This encodes CAISGGSNQPQHF. This chain connects TRBV10-3 to TRBJ1-5; D might be TRBD1 (5 bases). The germline CDR1 and CDR2 sequences are ENHRY and SYGVKD. CDR3 length equals 13 residues. Trimming removed 4 bases at V and 1 base at J, with 5 bases between.